These T cell receptor beta chains were read from a single sample in a study of cytomegalovirus exposure and HLA in healthy donors. The assay was immunoSEQ multiplex PCR, and TCRdb's table has in-frame clones only and misses some. The sample has about 280,000 clones, approximately 88% seen once. The sample consisted of PBMCs. These receptors came from a woman aged 18-29 years in good health and CMV-seronegative. Each CDR3 is given with its conserved first and last residue. Fields, in order: clone size, J gene, V gene, D gene, CDR3 protein, CDR3 DNA. A D gene is named only where the DNA matches it firmly. Clone size is stated in some rows and not others, as once, few, many or a class when expanded.

clone_size: -
j_call: TRBJ2-1
v_call: TRBV21-1
d_call: -
cdr3_aa: CASSKSRDRGRNEQFF
cdr3_nt: TGTGCCAGCAGCAAATCCAGGGACAGGGGGCGCAATGAGCAGTTCTTC

clone_size: -
j_call: TRBJ2-3
v_call: TRBV30
d_call: -
cdr3_aa: CAWSAPGEVDTQYF
cdr3_nt: TGTGCCTGGAGTGCCCCGGGAGAGGTAGATACGCAGTATTTT

clone_size: -
j_call: TRBJ2-7
v_call: TRBV5-1
d_call: -
cdr3_aa: CASSLTEGSYEQYF
cdr3_nt: TGCGCCAGCAGCTTGACAGAGGGTTCCTACGAGCAGTACTTC

clone_size: once
j_call: TRBJ2-7
v_call: TRBV14
d_call: TRBD1
cdr3_aa: CASSQDLSGTGGFYEQYF
cdr3_nt: TGTGCCAGCAGCCAAGACCTGTCCGGGACAGGGGGCTTCTACGAGCAGTACTTC

clone_size: -
j_call: TRBJ1-1
v_call: TRBV18
d_call: -
cdr3_aa: CASSPGQFTEAFF
cdr3_nt: TGTGCCAGCTCACCAGGACAGTTCACTGAAGCTTTCTTT

clone_size: few
j_call: TRBJ1-5
v_call: TRBV25-1
d_call: -
cdr3_aa: CASSAGNQPQHF
cdr3_nt: TGTGCCAGCAGTGCAGGAAATCAGCCCCAGCATTTT

clone_size: once
j_call: TRBJ2-3
v_call: TRBV27
d_call: TRBD2
cdr3_aa: CASSSGLAGVSDTQYF
cdr3_nt: TGTGCCAGCAGCTCCGGACTAGCGGGAGTGTCAGATACGCAGTATTTT

clone_size: -
j_call: TRBJ1-3
v_call: TRBV9
d_call: -
cdr3_aa: CASSLTRTYSGNTIYF
cdr3_nt: TGTGCCAGCAGCCTCACCAGGACTTACTCTGGAAACACCATATATTTT

clone_size: -
j_call: TRBJ2-3
v_call: TRBV11-1
d_call: TRBD2
cdr3_aa: CASSRIAGGLTDTQYF
cdr3_nt: TGTGCCAGCAGCAGAATAGCGGGAGGGTTGACAGATACGCAGTATTTT

clone_size: -
j_call: TRBJ2-7
v_call: TRBV27
d_call: -
cdr3_aa: CASRTGTGAYEQYF
cdr3_nt: TGTGCCAGCAGGACCGGGACGGGAGCCTACGAGCAGTACTTC

clone_size: -
j_call: TRBJ1-2
v_call: TRBV2
d_call: -
cdr3_aa: CASSAALGRMVGYTF
cdr3_nt: TGTGCCAGCAGTGCCGCGCTGGGGCGAATGGTTGGCTACACCTTC

clone_size: many
j_call: TRBJ2-3
v_call: TRBV28
d_call: -
cdr3_aa: CASSSPLGLADTDTQYF
cdr3_nt: TGTGCCAGCAGTTCCCCCCTTGGGTTAGCGGACACAGATACGCAGTATTTT

clone_size: once
j_call: TRBJ2-7
v_call: TRBV28
d_call: -
cdr3_aa: CASSTTYTSVYEQYF
cdr3_nt: TGTGCCAGCAGCACTACTTACACCTCGGTATACGAGCAGTACTTC

clone_size: -
j_call: TRBJ2-2
v_call: TRBV25-1
d_call: -
cdr3_aa: CASSQRAGRTGELFF
cdr3_nt: TGTGCCAGCAGTCAAAGGGCAGGGAGGACCGGGGAGCTGTTTTTT

clone_size: -
j_call: TRBJ2-1
v_call: TRBV5-8
d_call: -
cdr3_aa: CASSLFGGALYNEQFF
cdr3_nt: TGTGCCAGCAGCTTGTTCGGGGGAGCGTTGTACAATGAGCAGTTCTTC

clone_size: -
j_call: TRBJ2-7
v_call: TRBV19
d_call: -
cdr3_aa: CASSTLTLSGRSYEQYF
cdr3_nt: TGTGCCAGTAGTACCCTTACCCTCAGCGGACGCTCCTACGAGCAGTACTTC

clone_size: once
j_call: TRBJ2-7
v_call: TRBV5-1
d_call: TRBD2
cdr3_aa: CASRRVGLAGLKGSYEQYF
cdr3_nt: TGCGCCAGCAGACGGGTCGGGCTAGCGGGACTCAAGGGCTCCTACGAGCAGTACTTC

clone_size: -
j_call: TRBJ2-3
v_call: TRBV6-1
d_call: -
cdr3_aa: CASRAEADTQYF
cdr3_nt: TGTGCCAGCAGGGCGGAGGCAGATACGCAGTATTTT

clone_size: -
j_call: TRBJ2-3
v_call: TRBV9
d_call: TRBD2
cdr3_aa: CASSVSAGESDTQYF
cdr3_nt: TGTGCCAGCAGCGTATCGGCGGGAGAATCGGATACGCAGTATTTT

clone_size: -
j_call: TRBJ2-7
v_call: TRBV9
d_call: TRBD2
cdr3_aa: CASSTRTSGTYEQYF
cdr3_nt: TGTGCCAGCAGCACCAGGACTAGCGGAACCTACGAGCAGTACTTC

clone_size: few
j_call: TRBJ1-6
v_call: TRBV30
d_call: TRBD1
cdr3_aa: CAWSVRHRGDSPLHF
cdr3_nt: TGTGCCTGGAGTGTACGGCACAGGGGAGATTCACCCCTCCACTTT

clone_size: -
j_call: TRBJ2-5
v_call: TRBV10-3
d_call: TRBD1
cdr3_aa: CAISGTGFKQETQYF
cdr3_nt: TGTGCCATCTCAGGGACAGGTTTCAAACAAGAGACCCAGTACTTC

clone_size: -
j_call: TRBJ2-7
v_call: TRBV4-2
d_call: TRBD2
cdr3_aa: CASSQVTSGSSGYEQYF
cdr3_nt: TGTGCCAGCAGCCAAGTAACTAGCGGGAGTAGTGGCTACGAGCAGTACTTC

clone_size: -
j_call: TRBJ2-5
v_call: TRBV5-1
d_call: TRBD2
cdr3_aa: CASTPPWITSGSSQETQYF
cdr3_nt: TGCGCCAGCACCCCTCCTTGGATAACTAGCGGGAGCTCCCAAGAGACCCAGTACTTC

clone_size: few
j_call: TRBJ1-2
v_call: TRBV29-1
d_call: -
cdr3_aa: CSVWDTNYGYTF
cdr3_nt: TGCAGCGTATGGGACACCAACTATGGCTACACCTTC

clone_size: -
j_call: TRBJ2-7
v_call: TRBV5-8
d_call: -
cdr3_aa: CASSLMGGQLYEQYF
cdr3_nt: TGTGCCAGCAGCTTGATGGGCGGGCAGCTCTACGAGCAGTACTTC

clone_size: -
j_call: TRBJ1-2
v_call: TRBV4-2
d_call: -
cdr3_aa: CASSHFDAVYGYTF
cdr3_nt: TGTGCCAGCAGCCACTTCGATGCGGTCTATGGCTACACCTTC

clone_size: -
j_call: TRBJ2-7
v_call: TRBV9
d_call: TRBD2
cdr3_aa: CASSVSPSSGLYEQYF
cdr3_nt: TGTGCCAGCAGCGTCTCCCCCTCTAGCGGCCTCTACGAGCAGTACTTC

clone_size: -
j_call: TRBJ2-5
v_call: TRBV27
d_call: -
cdr3_aa: CASSLLPDTQETQYF
cdr3_nt: TGTGCCAGCAGTTTACTCCCGGACACCCAAGAGACCCAGTACTTC

clone_size: -
j_call: TRBJ1-2
v_call: TRBV28
d_call: -
cdr3_aa: CASSLLQDNYGYTF
cdr3_nt: TGTGCCAGCAGCCTACTACAAGATAACTATGGCTACACCTTC

clone_size: -
j_call: TRBJ2-6
v_call: TRBV2
d_call: -
cdr3_aa: CASSGPTAAGANVLTF
cdr3_nt: TGTGCCAGCAGTGGTCCAACAGCGGCTGGGGCCAACGTCCTGACTTTC

clone_size: -
j_call: TRBJ2-4
v_call: TRBV28
d_call: -
cdr3_aa: CASSLSVGRANIQYF
cdr3_nt: TGTGCCAGCAGTTTAAGTGTGGGCAGGGCAAACATTCAGTACTTC

clone_size: -
j_call: TRBJ1-5
v_call: TRBV6-1
d_call: TRBD1
cdr3_aa: CAIGQGFENQPQHF
cdr3_nt: TGTGCCATCGGACAGGGCTTTGAAAATCAGCCCCAGCATTTT

clone_size: -
j_call: TRBJ1-1
v_call: TRBV5-1
d_call: TRBD1
cdr3_aa: CASSRRTGEAFF
cdr3_nt: TGCGCCAGCAGCCGAAGGACAGGAGAAGCTTTCTTT

clone_size: few
j_call: TRBJ2-1
v_call: TRBV9
d_call: TRBD2
cdr3_aa: CASSVEGSGVGNEQFF
cdr3_nt: TGTGCCAGCAGCGTAGAAGGTAGCGGGGTAGGGAATGAGCAGTTCTTC

clone_size: -
j_call: TRBJ2-2
v_call: TRBV6-4
d_call: -
cdr3_aa: CASRTSPINTGELFF
cdr3_nt: TGTGCCAGCAGAACTAGTCCGATAAACACCGGGGAGCTGTTTTTT

clone_size: few
j_call: TRBJ2-7
v_call: TRBV6-5
d_call: TRBD1
cdr3_aa: CASSGGQGGEQYF
cdr3_nt: TGTGCCAGCAGTGGGGGACAGGGTGGCGAGCAGTACTTC

clone_size: -
j_call: TRBJ2-5
v_call: TRBV10-2
d_call: -
cdr3_aa: CASRPTGAGETQYF
cdr3_nt: TGCGCCAGCAGGCCCACGGGAGCTGGGGAGACCCAGTACTTC